This is a list of T cell receptor beta chains from one sample in a study of shared T cell receptors in the human thymus. TCRdb keeps only in-frame clones here, not all; method: immunoSEQ multiplex PCR. The table has 650,000 to 950,000 clones, 80% to 90% seen once. This sample also belongs to another study, concerning human thymus T cells.

The sequenced sample was thymocytes. These receptors all stem from a girl younger than two with a congenital heart defect. CDR3s include the opening cysteine and the closing phenylalanine or tryptophan. D genes are given only for firm matches. Part of the rows lack a size; the others show once, few, many or a class for expanded clones.

V gene: TRBV13
clone size: .
J gene: TRBJ1-4
CDR3 length: 15
D gene: TRBD1
CDR3 DNA: TGTGCCAGCAGCCCGTCCATGGACAGGGAGGAAAAACTGTTTTTT
CDR3 protein: CASSPSMDREEKLFF

V gene: TRBV18
clone size: .
J gene: TRBJ1-4
CDR3 length: 19
D gene: TRBD1
CDR3 DNA: TGTGCCAGCCGACGACAGGGGAGGTTGATTTGGGCAACTAATGAAAAACTGTTTTTT
CDR3 protein: CASRRQGRLIWATNEKLFF

V gene: TRBV6-4
clone size: .
J gene: TRBJ2-1
CDR3 length: 16
D gene: TRBD2
CDR3 DNA: TGTGCCAGCAGTGACACCCTAGGACTAGCGGGGGCCGAGCAGTTCTTC
CDR3 protein: CASSDTLGLAGAEQFF

V gene: TRBV4-3
clone size: .
J gene: TRBJ2-7
CDR3 length: 16
D gene: TRBD1
CDR3 DNA: TGCGCCAGCAGCCAACGCTCAGGGACAGGGACCTACGAGCAGTACTTC
CDR3 protein: CASSQRSGTGTYEQYF

V gene: TRBV10-1
clone size: .
J gene: TRBJ2-3
CDR3 length: 16
D gene: .
CDR3 DNA: TGCGCCAGCAGCCCCGTGAGGGTAATCTGCACAGATACGCAGTATTTT
CDR3 protein: CASSPVRVICTDTQYF

V gene: TRBV7-8
clone size: .
J gene: TRBJ2-5
CDR3 length: 16
D gene: .
CDR3 DNA: TGTGCCAGCAGCTTAATCAGGGGTCCCCCGGGGGAGACCCAGTACTTC
CDR3 protein: CASSLIRGPPGETQYF

V gene: TRBV11-1
clone size: once
J gene: TRBJ2-5
CDR3 length: 16
D gene: TRBD1
CDR3 DNA: TGTGCCAGCAGCTTTGCGGGGACAGGGGGAAAAGAGACCCAGTACTTC
CDR3 protein: CASSFAGTGGKETQYF

V gene: TRBV5-1
clone size: .
J gene: TRBJ2-5
CDR3 length: 16
D gene: TRBD1
CDR3 DNA: TGCGCCAGCAGCTTTATTATGCAGGGGGAAGGCGAGACCCAGTACTTC
CDR3 protein: CASSFIMQGEGETQYF

V gene: TRBV6-6
clone size: once
J gene: TRBJ1-1
CDR3 length: 15
D gene: .
CDR3 DNA: TGTGCCAGCAGTTACAGGACTGCCTTGAACACTGAAGCTTTCTTT
CDR3 protein: CASSYRTALNTEAFF

V gene: TRBV5-1
clone size: .
J gene: TRBJ2-5
CDR3 length: 13
D gene: .
CDR3 DNA: TGCGCCAGCAGCAAAGGAGCCATGGAGACCCAGTACTTC
CDR3 protein: CASSKGAMETQYF

V gene: TRBV19
clone size: .
J gene: TRBJ2-1
CDR3 length: 14
D gene: .
CDR3 DNA: TGTGCCAGTAGCACACAGGGATCCTACAATGAGCAGTTCTTC
CDR3 protein: CASSTQGSYNEQFF

V gene: TRBV9
clone size: .
J gene: TRBJ1-1
CDR3 length: 16
D gene: .
CDR3 DNA: TGTGCCAGCAGCGTCGGGGGCGGGGGACCTAACACTGAAGCTTTCTTT
CDR3 protein: CASSVGGGGPNTEAFF

V gene: TRBV5-4
clone size: once
J gene: TRBJ2-1
CDR3 length: 17
D gene: .
CDR3 DNA: TGTGCCAGCAGCCCAACCCAACAACCGGACAGTTACAATGAGCAGTTCTTC
CDR3 protein: CASSPTQQPDSYNEQFF

V gene: TRBV5-4
clone size: .
J gene: TRBJ1-2
CDR3 length: 15
D gene: TRBD1
CDR3 DNA: TGTGCCAGCAGCGCTCGTGGGACAGGGTGCCCACCGTCACTCTTC
CDR3 protein: CASSARGTGCPPSLF

V gene: TRBV6-5
clone size: .
J gene: TRBJ2-2
CDR3 length: 14
D gene: .
CDR3 DNA: TGTGCCAGCAGTTACCGGGGTTGGACCGGGGAGCTGTTTTTT
CDR3 protein: CASSYRGWTGELFF

V gene: TRBV10-3
clone size: .
J gene: TRBJ2-1
CDR3 length: 17
D gene: .
CDR3 DNA: TGTGCCATCAGTGAGTCGATGTGCAACATCCTTTTCAATGAGCAGTTCTTC
CDR3 protein: CAISESMCNILFNEQFF

V gene: TRBV6-1
clone size: .
J gene: TRBJ1-2
CDR3 length: 14
D gene: TRBD1
CDR3 DNA: TGTGCCAGCAGTCCCGACAGGGGGAACTATGGCTACACCTTC
CDR3 protein: CASSPDRGNYGYTF

V gene: TRBV9
clone size: .
J gene: TRBJ2-5
CDR3 length: 17
D gene: TRBD2
CDR3 DNA: TGTGCCAGCAGCGTAGCCCTAGGACTAGCGGGGGAAGAGACCCAGTACTTC
CDR3 protein: CASSVALGLAGEETQYF

V gene: TRBV28
clone size: few
J gene: TRBJ1-2
CDR3 length: 14
D gene: TRBD1
CDR3 DNA: TGTGCCAGCAGGTGGACAGGGGGACTTCAGGGCTACACCTTC
CDR3 protein: CASRWTGGLQGYTF

V gene: TRBV19
clone size: .
J gene: TRBJ2-2
CDR3 length: 16
D gene: TRBD2
CDR3 DNA: TGTGCCAGTAGTTCCGTAGCGGGGGGATTCACCGGGGAGCTGTTTTTT
CDR3 protein: CASSSVAGGFTGELFF

V gene: TRBV13
clone size: .
J gene: TRBJ2-1
CDR3 length: 16
D gene: TRBD1
CDR3 DNA: TGTGCCAGCAGCACCCGGACAGGGGGCTCCTACAATGAGCAGTTCTTC
CDR3 protein: CASSTRTGGSYNEQFF

V gene: TRBV2
clone size: .
J gene: TRBJ2-3
CDR3 length: 18
D gene: TRBD2
CDR3 DNA: TGTGCCAGCAGTGAAAAGCGGGGGGGCCTTGGTCGCACAGATACGCAGTATTTT
CDR3 protein: CASSEKRGGLGRTDTQYF

V gene: TRBV15
clone size: .
J gene: TRBJ2-7
CDR3 length: 17
D gene: .
CDR3 DNA: TGTGCCACCAGCAGAGGGCCACGACGGACAAGCTCCTACGAGCAGTACTTC
CDR3 protein: CATSRGPRRTSSYEQYF

V gene: TRBV7-6
clone size: .
J gene: TRBJ2-7
CDR3 length: 16
D gene: .
CDR3 DNA: TGTGCCAGCAGCCCCGGTGGGTACGGGGACTCCTACGAGCAGTACTTC
CDR3 protein: CASSPGGYGDSYEQYF

V gene: TRBV5-8
clone size: once
J gene: TRBJ2-5
CDR3 length: 15
D gene: .
CDR3 DNA: TGTGCCAGCAGCCCTATGGGGACAAGAAAAGAGACCCAGTACTTC
CDR3 protein: CASSPMGTRKETQYF